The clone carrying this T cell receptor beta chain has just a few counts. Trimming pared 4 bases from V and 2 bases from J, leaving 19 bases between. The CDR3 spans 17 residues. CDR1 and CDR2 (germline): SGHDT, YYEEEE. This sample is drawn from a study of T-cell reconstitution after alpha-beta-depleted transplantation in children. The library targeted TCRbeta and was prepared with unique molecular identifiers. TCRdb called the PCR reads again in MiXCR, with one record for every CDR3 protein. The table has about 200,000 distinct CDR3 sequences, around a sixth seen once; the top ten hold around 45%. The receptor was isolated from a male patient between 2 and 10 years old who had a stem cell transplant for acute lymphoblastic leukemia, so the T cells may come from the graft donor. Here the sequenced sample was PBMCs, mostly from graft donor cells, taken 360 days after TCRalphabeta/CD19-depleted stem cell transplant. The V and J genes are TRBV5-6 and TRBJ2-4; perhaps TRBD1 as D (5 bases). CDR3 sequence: CASSPSTQGSSKNIQYF. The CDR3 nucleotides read TGTGCCAGCAGCCCTAGTACGCAGGGATCGTCCAAAAACATTCAGTACTTC.